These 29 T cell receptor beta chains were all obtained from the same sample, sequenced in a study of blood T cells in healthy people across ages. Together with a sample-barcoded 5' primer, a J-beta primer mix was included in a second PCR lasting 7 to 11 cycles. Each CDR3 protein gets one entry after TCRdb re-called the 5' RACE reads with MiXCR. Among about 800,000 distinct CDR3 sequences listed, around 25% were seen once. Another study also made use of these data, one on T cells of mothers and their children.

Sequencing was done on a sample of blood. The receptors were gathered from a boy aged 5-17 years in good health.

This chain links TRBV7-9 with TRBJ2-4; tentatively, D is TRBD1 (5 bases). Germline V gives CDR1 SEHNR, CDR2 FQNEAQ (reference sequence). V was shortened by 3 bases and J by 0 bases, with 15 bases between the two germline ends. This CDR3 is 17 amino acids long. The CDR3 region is CASSFTTGSLAKNIQYF. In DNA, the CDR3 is TGTGCCAGCAGCTTTACTACAGGTTCTCTAGCCAAAAACATTCAGTACTTC.

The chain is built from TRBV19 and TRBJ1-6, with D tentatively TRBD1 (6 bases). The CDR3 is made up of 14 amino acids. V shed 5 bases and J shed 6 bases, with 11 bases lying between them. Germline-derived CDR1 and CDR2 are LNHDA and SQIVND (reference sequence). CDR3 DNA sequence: TGTGCCAGTAGTCCAGGACAGAGTAATTCACCCCTCCACTTT. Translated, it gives CASSPGQSNSPLHF.

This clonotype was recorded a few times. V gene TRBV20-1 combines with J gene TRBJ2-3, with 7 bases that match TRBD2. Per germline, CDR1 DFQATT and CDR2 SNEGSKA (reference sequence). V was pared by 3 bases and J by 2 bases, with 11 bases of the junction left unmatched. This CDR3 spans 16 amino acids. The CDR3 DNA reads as TGCAGTGCTAGGCACCTATGGGGACTAACCACAGATACGCAGTATTTT. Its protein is CSARHLWGLTTDTQYF.

This CDR3 is CASSTTGGDRELTDTQYF. Here the CDR3 DNA reads TGTGCCAGCAGCACCACGGGCGGGGACAGGGAACTCACAGATACGCAGTATTTT. V usage is TRBV21-1 and J usage is TRBJ2-3; TRBD1, as called in the table, went unchecked against the DNA. TRBV21-1 constitutes a pseudogene. The CDR3 extends over 18 amino acids.

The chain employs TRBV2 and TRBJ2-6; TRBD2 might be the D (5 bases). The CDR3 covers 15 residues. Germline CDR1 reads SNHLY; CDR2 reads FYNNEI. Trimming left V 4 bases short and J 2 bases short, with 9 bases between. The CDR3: CASSGVGTGANVLTF. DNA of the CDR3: TGTGCCAGCAGTGGGGTCGGGACTGGGGCCAACGTCCTGACTTTC.

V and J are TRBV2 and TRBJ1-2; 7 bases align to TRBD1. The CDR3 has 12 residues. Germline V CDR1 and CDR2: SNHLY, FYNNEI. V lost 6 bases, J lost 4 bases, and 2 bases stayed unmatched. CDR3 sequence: CASRDRSYGYTF. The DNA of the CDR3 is TGTGCCAGCAGGGACAGGTCCTATGGCTACACCTTC.

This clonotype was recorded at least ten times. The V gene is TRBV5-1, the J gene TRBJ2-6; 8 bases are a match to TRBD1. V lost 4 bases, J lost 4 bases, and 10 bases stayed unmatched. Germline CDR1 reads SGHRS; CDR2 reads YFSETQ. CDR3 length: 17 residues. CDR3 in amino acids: CASSETTGAGGANVLTF. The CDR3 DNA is TGCGCCAGCAGCGAAACGACAGGGGCAGGCGGGGCCAACGTCCTGACTTTC.

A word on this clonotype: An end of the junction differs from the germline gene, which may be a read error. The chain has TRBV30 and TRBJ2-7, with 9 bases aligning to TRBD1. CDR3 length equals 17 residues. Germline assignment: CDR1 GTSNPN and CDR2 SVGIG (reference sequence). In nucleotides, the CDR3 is TGTGCCTGGAGTCTACCCGGGACAGGGTACATTTCCTACGAGCAGTGCTTC. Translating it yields CAWSLPGTGYISYEQCF. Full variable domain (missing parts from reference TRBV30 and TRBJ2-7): SQTIHQWPATLVQPVGSPLSLECTVEGTSNPNLYWYRQAAGRGLQLLFYSVGIGQISSEVPQNLSASRPQDRQFILSSKKLLLSDSGFYLCAWSLPGTGYISYEQCFGPGTRLTVT.

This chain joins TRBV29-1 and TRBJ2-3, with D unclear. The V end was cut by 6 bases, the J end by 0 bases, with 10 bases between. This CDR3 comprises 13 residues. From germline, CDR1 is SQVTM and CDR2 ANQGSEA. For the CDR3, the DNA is TGCAGCGTGGAAATCGGAAGCACAGATACGCAGTATTTT. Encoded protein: CSVEIGSTDTQYF.

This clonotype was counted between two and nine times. CDR3: CASSPIAGTLTDTQYF. The CDR3 DNA reads TGTGCCAGCAGTCCAATAGCGGGGACACTCACAGATACGCAGTATTTT. The chain couples TRBV28 to TRBJ2-3; 8 bases match TRBD2. The CDR3 consists of 16 residues. V lost 5 bases to trimming and J lost 2 bases; unmatched junction nucleotides: 9. CDR1 MDHEN and CDR2 SYDVKM come from the germline V gene.

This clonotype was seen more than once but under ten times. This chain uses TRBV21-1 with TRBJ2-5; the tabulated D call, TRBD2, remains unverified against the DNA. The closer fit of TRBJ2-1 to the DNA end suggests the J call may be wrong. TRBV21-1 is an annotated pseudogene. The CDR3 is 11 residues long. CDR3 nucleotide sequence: TGTGCCAGCAGCAGGGAGGTAGAGCAGTTCTTC. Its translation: CASSREVEQFF.

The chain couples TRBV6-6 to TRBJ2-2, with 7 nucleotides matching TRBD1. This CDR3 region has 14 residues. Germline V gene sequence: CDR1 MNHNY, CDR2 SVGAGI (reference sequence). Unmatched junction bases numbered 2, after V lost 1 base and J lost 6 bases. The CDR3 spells CASSYFTGAGELFF. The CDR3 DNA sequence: TGTGCCAGCAGTTACTTTACAGGGGCCGGGGAGCTGTTTTTT.

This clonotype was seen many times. CDR3 loop: CASSYSGRAENTEAFF. The CDR3 coding sequence is TGTGCCAGCAGTTACTCGGGGCGGGCAGAGAACACTGAAGCTTTCTTT. V and J are TRBV6-6 and TRBJ1-1; the D gene is possibly TRBD1 (5 bases). The V end was cut by 0 bases, the J end by 1 base, with 12 bases between. Germline CDR1 reads MNHNY; CDR2 reads SVGAGI (reference sequence). The CDR3 has 16 residues.

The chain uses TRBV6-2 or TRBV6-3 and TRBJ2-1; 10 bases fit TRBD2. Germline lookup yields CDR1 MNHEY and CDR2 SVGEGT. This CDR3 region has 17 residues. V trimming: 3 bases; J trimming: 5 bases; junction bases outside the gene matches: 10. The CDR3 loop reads CASSYHISSGGDNEQFF. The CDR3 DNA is TGTGCCAGCAGTTATCACATATCAAGCGGGGGGGACAATGAGCAGTTCTTC.

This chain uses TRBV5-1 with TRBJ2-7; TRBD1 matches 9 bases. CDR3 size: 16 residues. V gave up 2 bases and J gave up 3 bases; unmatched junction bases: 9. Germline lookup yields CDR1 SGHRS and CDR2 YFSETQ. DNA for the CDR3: TGCGCCAGCAGCTTACAGGGGGCGATGGGCCTCTACGAGCAGTACTTC. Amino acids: CASSLQGAMGLYEQYF.

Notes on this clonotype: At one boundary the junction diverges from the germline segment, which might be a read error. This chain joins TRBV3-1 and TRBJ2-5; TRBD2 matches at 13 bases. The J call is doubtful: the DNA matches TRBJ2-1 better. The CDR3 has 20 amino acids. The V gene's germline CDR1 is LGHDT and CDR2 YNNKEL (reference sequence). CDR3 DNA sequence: TGTGCCAGCAGCCAAGACCGAGGACTAGCGGGGGCCGGCTCCAACAATGAGCAGTTCTTC. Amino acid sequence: CASSQDRGLAGAGSNNEQFF.

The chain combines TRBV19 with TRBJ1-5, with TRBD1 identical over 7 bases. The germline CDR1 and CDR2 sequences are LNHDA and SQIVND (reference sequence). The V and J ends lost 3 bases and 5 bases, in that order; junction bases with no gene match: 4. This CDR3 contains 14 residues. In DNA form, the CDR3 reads TGTGCCAGTAGTATGGGGACAGCATATCAGCCCCAGCATTTT. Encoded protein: CASSMGTAYQPQHF. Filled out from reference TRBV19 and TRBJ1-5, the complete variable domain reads DGGITQSPKYLFRKEGQNVTLSCEQNLNHDAMYWYRQDPGQGLRLIYYSQIVNDFQKGDIAEGYSVSREKKESFPLTVTSAQKNPTAFYLCASSMGTAYQPQHFGDGTRLSIL.

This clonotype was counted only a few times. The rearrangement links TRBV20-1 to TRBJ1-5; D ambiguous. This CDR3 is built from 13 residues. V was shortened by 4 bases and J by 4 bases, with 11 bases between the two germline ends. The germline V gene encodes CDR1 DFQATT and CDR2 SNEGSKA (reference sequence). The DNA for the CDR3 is TGCAGTGCTATAAACGATTTTAATCAGCCCCAGCATTTT. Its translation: CSAINDFNQPQHF.

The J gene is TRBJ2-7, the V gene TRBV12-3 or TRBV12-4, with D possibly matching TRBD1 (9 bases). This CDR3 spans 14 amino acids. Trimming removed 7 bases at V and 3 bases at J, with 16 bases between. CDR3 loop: CASTLAGQGYEQYF. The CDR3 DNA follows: TGTGCCAGCACCTTAGCGGGACAGGGCTACGAGCAGTACTTC.

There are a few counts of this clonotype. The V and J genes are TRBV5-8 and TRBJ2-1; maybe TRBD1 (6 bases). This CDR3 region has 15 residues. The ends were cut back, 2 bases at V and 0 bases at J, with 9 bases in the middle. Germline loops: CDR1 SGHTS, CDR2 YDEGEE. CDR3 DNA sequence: TGTGCCAGCAGCTTCAACAGGGACTCCTACAATGAGCAGTTCTTC. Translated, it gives CASSFNRDSYNEQFF. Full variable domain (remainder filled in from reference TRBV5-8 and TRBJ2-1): EAGVTQSPTHLIKTRGQQATLRCSPISGHTSVYWYQQALGLGLQFLLWYDEGEERNRGNFPPRFSGRQFPNYSSELNVNALELEDSALYLCASSFNRDSYNEQFFGPGTRLTVL.

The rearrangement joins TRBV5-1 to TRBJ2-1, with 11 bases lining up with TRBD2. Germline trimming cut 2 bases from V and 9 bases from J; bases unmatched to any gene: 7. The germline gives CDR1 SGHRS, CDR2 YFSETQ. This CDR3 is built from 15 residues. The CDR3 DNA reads TGCGCCAGCAGCTTAATAGCGGGGGGGCACAGTGAGCAGTTCTTC. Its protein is CASSLIAGGHSEQFF. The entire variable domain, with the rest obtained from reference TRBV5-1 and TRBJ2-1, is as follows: KAGVTQTPRYLIKTRGQQVTLSCSPISGHRSVSWYQQTPGQGLQFLFEYFSETQRNKGNFPGRFSGRQFSNSRSEMNVSTLELGDSALYLCASSLIAGGHSEQFFGPGTRLTVL.

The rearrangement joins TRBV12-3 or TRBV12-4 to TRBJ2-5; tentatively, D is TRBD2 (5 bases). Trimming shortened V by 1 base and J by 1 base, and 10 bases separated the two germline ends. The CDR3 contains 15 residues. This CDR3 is CASSLEGSGQETQYF. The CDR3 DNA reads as TGTGCCAGCAGTTTAGAAGGGAGCGGCCAAGAGACCCAGTACTTC.

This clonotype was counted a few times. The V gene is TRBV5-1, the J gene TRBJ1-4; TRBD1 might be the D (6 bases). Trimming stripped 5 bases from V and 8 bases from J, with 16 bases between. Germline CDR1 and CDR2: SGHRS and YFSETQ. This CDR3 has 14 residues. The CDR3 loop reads CASRDSVNGEKLFF. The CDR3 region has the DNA TGCGCCAGCAGGGACAGTGTTAATGGCGAAAAACTGTTTTTT.

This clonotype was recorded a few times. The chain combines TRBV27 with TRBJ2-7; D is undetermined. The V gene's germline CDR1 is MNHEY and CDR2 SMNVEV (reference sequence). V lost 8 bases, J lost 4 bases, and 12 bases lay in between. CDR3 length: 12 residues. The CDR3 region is CASRADNYEQYF. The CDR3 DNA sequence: TGTGCCAGCCGGGCGGATAATTACGAGCAGTACTTC.

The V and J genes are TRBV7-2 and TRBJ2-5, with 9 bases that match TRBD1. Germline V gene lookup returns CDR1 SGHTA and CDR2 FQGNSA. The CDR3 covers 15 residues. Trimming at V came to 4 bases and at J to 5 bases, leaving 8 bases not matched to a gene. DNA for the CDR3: TGTGCCAGCAGCTCCCTGGGACAGGGAATCGAGACCCAGTACTTC. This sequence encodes CASSSLGQGIETQYF.

CDR3 residues: CASSLETSYGYTF. The CDR3 DNA reads as TGTGCCAGCAGTTTAGAAACTTCTTATGGCTACACCTTC. The V and J genes are TRBV28 and TRBJ1-2; D gene unclear. V gave up 2 bases and J gave up 5 bases, with 9 bases separating them. The germline CDR1 and CDR2 sequences are MDHEN and SYDVKM. The length of the CDR3 is 13 residues.

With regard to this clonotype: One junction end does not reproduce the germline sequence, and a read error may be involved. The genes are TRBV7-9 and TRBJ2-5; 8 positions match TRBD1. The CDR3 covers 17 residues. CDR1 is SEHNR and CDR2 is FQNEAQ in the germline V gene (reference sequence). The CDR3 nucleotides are TGTGCCGGCAGGAGTCGTGGACAGGGAAATTTGAAAGAGACCCAGTACTTC. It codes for CAGRSRGQGNLKETQYF.

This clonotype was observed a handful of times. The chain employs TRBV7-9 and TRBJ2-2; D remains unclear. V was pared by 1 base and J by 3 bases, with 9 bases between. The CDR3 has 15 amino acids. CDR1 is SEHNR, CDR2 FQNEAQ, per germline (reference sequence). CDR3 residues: CASSLGVSDTGELFF. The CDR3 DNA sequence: TGTGCCAGCAGCTTAGGAGTCAGTGACACCGGGGAGCTGTTTTTT.

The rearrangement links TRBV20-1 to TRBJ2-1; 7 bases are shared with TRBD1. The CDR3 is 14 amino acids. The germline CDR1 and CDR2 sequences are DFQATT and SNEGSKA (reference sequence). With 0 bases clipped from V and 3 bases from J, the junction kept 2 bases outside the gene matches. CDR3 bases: TGCAGTGCTAGAGAACAGGGGAGCTACAATGAGCAGTTCTTC. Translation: CSAREQGSYNEQFF.